These T cell receptor beta chains were read from a single sample in a study of T cell repertoires in cytomegalovirus infection. No antigen has been assigned to these receptors. TCRdb reprocessed the reads with MiXCR, giving one entry per CDR3 protein. This table holds tens of thousands of distinct CDR3 sequences, approximately 39% found once. The source material was CD8+ T cells from cultured PBMCs, sampled from culture after CMV antigen stimulation. Every receptor here comes from a human donor in good health (CMV status not recorded). Some clones in this sample may be carry-over from other donors' samples. CDR3s include the opening cysteine and the closing phenylalanine or tryptophan. The D gene is left open where the match is weak. Not all rows give a size; the values are once, few, many and, for expanded clones, a class.

J | length | D | size | V | CDR3 | DNA
TRBJ2-7 | 13 | TRBD1 | NA | TRBV7-6 | CASSSRDRDEQYF | TGTGCCAGCAGCAGCCGGGACAGAGACGAGCAGTACTTC
TRBJ2-1 | 14 | NA | NA | TRBV11-3 | CASSLRQRNNEQFF | TGTGCCAGCAGCTTAAGACAAAGGAACAATGAGCAGTTCTTC
TRBJ1-2 | 12 | NA | NA | TRBV7-2 | CASSPKTGTGTF | TGTGCCAGCAGCCCAAAGACCGGGACGGGAACCTTC
TRBJ2-5 | 14 | NA | once | TRBV7-3 | CASSLTGTQETQYF | TGTGCCAGCAGCTTAACAGGGACTCAAGAGACCCAGTACTTC
TRBJ2-5 | 14 | NA | NA | TRBV12-3/TRBV12-4 | CASSLAGEVETQYF | TGTGCCAGCAGTTTAGCGGGGGAAGTGGAGACCCAGTACTTC
TRBJ2-7 | 13 | TRBD2 | NA | TRBV12-3/TRBV12-4 | CASTGTRGYEQYF | TGTGCCAGCACCGGGACTAGGGGTTACGAGCAGTACTTC
TRBJ2-7 | 15 | NA | NA | TRBV4-1 | CASSQQGYPTYEQYF | TGCGCCAGCAGCCAACAGGGGTACCCCACCTACGAGCAGTACTTC
TRBJ2-1 | 14 | NA | NA | TRBV10-2 | CASSESKGRHEQFF | TGCGCCAGCAGTGAGTCTAAGGGTAGGCATGAGCAGTTCTTC
TRBJ2-7 | 13 | NA | NA | TRBV11-2 | CTSSLQTGYEQYF | TGTACCAGCAGCCTTCAAACGGGTTACGAGCAGTACTTC
TRBJ1-5 | 13 | NA | few | TRBV7-2 | CASSPSSSQPQHF | TGTGCCAGCAGCCCCTCTTCGTCCCAGCCCCAGCATTTT
TRBJ2-5 | 14 | NA | few | TRBV7-8 | CASSFMDGQGTQYF | TGTGCCAGCAGCTTTATGGACGGGCAAGGGACCCAGTACTTC
TRBJ1-3 | 15 | NA | few | TRBV15 | CATSTDRSSGNTIYF | TGTGCCACCAGCACGGACCGCAGCTCTGGAAACACCATATATTTT
TRBJ2-1 | 10 | NA | few | TRBV12-3/TRBV12-4 | CASTGYEQFF | TGTGCCAGCACGGGCTATGAGCAGTTCTTC
TRBJ2-7 | 12 | NA | NA | TRBV6-5 | CASSYWGGQQYF | TGTGCCAGCAGTTACTGGGGCGGACAGCAGTACTTC
TRBJ2-7 | 14 | TRBD2 | NA | TRBV5-1 | CASSLASGGFEQYF | TGCGCCAGCAGCTTGGCTAGCGGGGGCTTCGAGCAGTACTTC
TRBJ2-7 | 9 | NA | NA | TRBV6-6 | CASPYEQYF | TGTGCCAGCCCCTACGAGCAGTACTTC
TRBJ2-3 | 13 | NA | few | TRBV7-8 | CASSLGRPDTQYF | TGTGCCAGCAGCTTAGGACGCCCAGATACGCAGTATTTT
TRBJ2-7 | 15 | TRBD1 | NA | TRBV7-9 | CASSLEDRGSYEQYF | TGTGCCAGCAGCTTGGAGGACAGGGGCTCCTACGAGCAGTACTTC
TRBJ2-1 | 15 | NA | few | TRBV7-6 | CASSKHSNLYNEQFF | TGTGCCAGCAGCAAGCACAGTAACCTCTACAATGAGCAGTTCTTC
TRBJ2-3 | 18 | NA | few | TRBV6-6 | CASSYSLEPNTYTDTQYF | TGTGCCAGCAGTTACTCATTAGAGCCAAATACATACACAGATACGCAGTATTTT
TRBJ2-5 | 12 | NA | once | TRBV12-3/TRBV12-4 | CASSRGLKTQYF | TGTGCCAGCAGCAGAGGGCTAAAGACCCAGTACTTC
TRBJ2-3 | 16 | NA | NA | TRBV7-2 | CASSLGSHLSTDTQYF | TGTGCCAGCAGCTTAGGGAGCCACCTTAGCACAGATACGCAGTATTTT
TRBJ2-1 | 14 | NA | NA | TRBV4-3 | CASSQDEGLWEQFF | TGCGCCAGCAGCCAAGACGAGGGGCTATGGGAGCAGTTCTTC
TRBJ1-5 | 14 | TRBD1 | NA | TRBV6-1 | CASADREEVAPQHF | TGTGCCAGCGCGGACAGGGAGGAGGTAGCGCCCCAGCATTTT
TRBJ2-1 | 17 | NA | many | TRBV28 | CASSLYNQASSYNEQFF | TGTGCCAGCAGTTTATACAACCAGGCTAGCTCCTACAATGAGCAGTTCTTC
TRBJ2-1 | 16 | NA | NA | TRBV12-3/TRBV12-4 | CASSPIGAGQPNEQFF | TGTGCCAGCAGTCCCATAGGGGCGGGGCAGCCCAATGAGCAGTTCTTC
TRBJ1-2 | 14 | NA | NA | TRBV7-2 | CASSLQQGNYGYTF | TGTGCCAGCAGCTTACAACAGGGAAACTATGGCTACACCTTC
TRBJ1-1 | 15 | TRBD1 | NA | TRBV3-1 | CASSQVQGASTEAFF | TGTGCCAGCAGCCAAGTTCAGGGGGCAAGCACTGAAGCTTTCTTT
TRBJ1-1 | 14 | NA | NA | TRBV11-2 | CASTDLRMNTKAFF | TGTGCCAGCACGGACTTGAGGATGAACACTAAAGCTTTCTTT
TRBJ2-3 | 14 | TRBD1 | few | TRBV7-2 | CASSSTGAGDTQYF | TGTGCCAGCAGCTCCACAGGGGCAGGAGATACGCAGTATTTT
TRBJ2-3 | 12 | NA | many | TRBV7-8 | CASTSSTDTQYF | TGTGCCAGCACTTCGTCCACAGATACGCAGTATTTT
TRBJ2-1 | 18 | TRBD2 | NA | TRBV7-2 | CASSLVPGTSVKKNEQFF | TGTGCCAGCAGCTTAGTACCCGGGACTAGCGTTAAGAAGAATGAGCAGTTCTTC
TRBJ2-3 | 16 | TRBD1 | many | TRBV10-3 | CAISEGDSPSTDTQYF | TGTGCCATCAGTGAGGGGGACAGTCCTAGCACAGATACGCAGTATTTT
TRBJ2-7 | 13 | TRBD1 | NA | TRBV7-2 | CASSPGQNYEQYF | TGTGCCAGCAGCCCGGGACAGAACTACGAGCAGTACTTC
TRBJ1-1 | 15 | NA | NA | TRBV7-6 | CASSTTLGVNTEAFF | TGTGCCAGCAGTACGACCTTGGGTGTGAACACTGAAGCTTTCTTT
TRBJ2-2 | 13 | TRBD2 | few | TRBV12-3/TRBV12-4 | CATPGGPTGELFF | TGTGCCACCCCGGGGGGGCCCACCGGGGAGCTGTTTTTT
TRBJ1-5 | 16 | NA | few | TRBV6-1 | CARTKGGSRFAQPQHF | TGTGCCAGGACCAAGGGGGGCAGCCGCTTCGCTCAGCCCCAGCATTTT
TRBJ1-1 | 14 | TRBD1 | NA | TRBV5-4 | CASSRKDRAHEAFF | TGTGCCAGCAGCCGAAAGGACAGGGCGCACGAAGCTTTCTTT
TRBJ2-4 | 15 | NA | NA | TRBV19 | CASTPERDRGNIQYF | TGTGCCAGTACCCCTGAGCGGGACAGAGGAAACATTCAGTACTTC
TRBJ1-1 | 15 | NA | NA | TRBV7-6 | CASSLAKQVNTEAFF | TGTGCCAGCAGCTTAGCGAAACAGGTGAACACTGAAGCTTTCTTT
TRBJ2-3 | 16 | TRBD2 | NA | TRBV18 | CASSPPTSGDTDTQYF | TGTGCCAGCTCACCCCCCACTAGCGGGGACACAGATACGCAGTATTTT
TRBJ1-1 | 13 | NA | many | TRBV7-9 | CASSPGSANEAFF | TGTGCCAGCAGCCCCGGGTCGGCAAATGAAGCTTTCTTT
TRBJ2-4 | 14 | NA | few | TRBV6-1 | CASSELGVKNIQYF | TGTGCCAGCAGTGAACTCGGGGTAAAAAACATTCAGTACTTC
TRBJ2-1 | 14 | TRBD1 | NA | TRBV7-3 | CASSPGQGANEQFF | TGTGCCAGCAGCCCGGGACAGGGGGCGAATGAGCAGTTCTTC
TRBJ2-3 | 17 | TRBD2 | NA | TRBV6-6 | CASSYYREVLSTDTQYF | TGTGCCAGCAGTTACTACCGGGAGGTTCTTAGCACAGATACGCAGTATTTT
TRBJ2-7 | 15 | NA | few | TRBV7-2 | CASSSPRDETYEQYF | TGTGCCAGCAGCTCTCCTCGGGACGAGACCTACGAGCAGTACTTC
TRBJ2-7 | 15 | TRBD1 | NA | TRBV6-5 | CASNSDRGDTYEQYF | TGTGCCAGCAATTCAGACAGGGGGGACACCTACGAGCAGTACTTC
TRBJ1-2 | 14 | NA | NA | TRBV6-6 | CASRRTTGPGGYTF | TGTGCCAGCCGCCGCACTACAGGGCCAGGGGGCTACACCTTC
TRBJ1-5 | 16 | NA | NA | TRBV11-3 | CASSLVRDHSNQPQHF | TGTGCCAGCAGCTTAGTACGTGATCATAGCAATCAGCCCCAGCATTTT
TRBJ1-1 | 16 | TRBD1 | once | TRBV27 | CASGGDRGNRGTEAFF | TGTGCCAGCGGAGGGGACAGGGGGAATAGGGGCACTGAAGCTTTCTTT
TRBJ2-3 | 16 | TRBD2 | NA | TRBV20-1 | CSASRLAGLPPDTQYF | TGCAGTGCTAGTAGACTAGCGGGGCTCCCTCCGGATACGCAGTATTTT
TRBJ2-1 | 13 | NA | NA | TRBV2 | CASSERQTNEQFF | TGTGCCAGCAGTGAACGTCAGACCAATGAGCAGTTCTTC
TRBJ2-2 | 15 | TRBD2 | few | TRBV4-3 | CASRHSSGDTGELFF | TGCGCCAGCAGACACAGTAGCGGGGACACCGGGGAGCTGTTTTTT
TRBJ2-5 | 14 | NA | few | TRBV7-2 | CASSLGAIQETQYF | TGTGCCAGCAGCTTAGGAGCTATTCAAGAGACCCAGTACTTC
TRBJ1-2 | 15 | NA | many | TRBV7-2 | CASSLDDRSNYGYTF | TGTGCCAGCAGCTTAGATGACAGGTCTAACTATGGCTACACCTTC